This paragraph reports one T cell receptor beta chain. V was pared by 7 bases and J by 1 base, with 10 bases between. Germline assignment: CDR1 SGHTA and CDR2 FQGTGA. The CDR3 extends over 13 amino acids. This sample is part of a study of blood T cell repertoires in COVID-19. Study-level background: PBMCs, B-cell-depleted T cells, or T cells were the source of the cDNA or gDNA that made up the material.

Clones were read by immunoSEQ multiplex PCR, and TCRdb kept only the in-frame ones, dropping some. The sample yields about 200,000 clones, 90% seen once. The TCR sequence derives from a man aged 50-59 years with acute or convalescent COVID-19. The sample comprised peripheral blood. The chain couples TRBV7-3 to TRBJ1-1, with D tentatively TRBD1 (5 bases). In nucleotides, the CDR3 is TGTGCCAGCAAACGTGACAGGAACACTGAAGCTTTCTTT. Protein: CASKRDRNTEAFF.